A single sample gave rise to the 31 T cell receptor beta chains below, sequenced in a study of early T cells in non-severe SARS-CoV-2 infection. TCRdb reanalysed the 5' RACE reads using MiXCR and keeps one entry per CDR3 protein. The sample shows around 94,000 distinct CDR3 sequences, around 13% of them seen only once. The sequenced sample consisted of whole blood. The source of these receptors is an adult who was a healthcare worker with PCR-confirmed SARS-CoV-2 infection or an uninfected control (not recorded which).

This clonotype was observed a handful of times. The chain has TRBV28 and TRBJ2-4; maybe TRBD2 (6 bases). Germline CDR1 MDHEN, CDR2 SYDVKM. CDR3 length equals 14 residues. The ends were cut back, 7 bases at V and 4 bases at J, with 14 bases in the middle. The CDR3 coding sequence is TGTGCCAGCACCCTAGGGACTGTTAAAAACATTCAGTACTTC. It specifies CASTLGTVKNIQYF.

This clonotype occurred a few times. This rearrangement joins TRBV7-9 to TRBJ1-5; D unclear. CDR1 and CDR2 (germline): SEHNR, FQNEAQ (reference sequence). V was clipped by 3 bases and J by 6 bases, with 6 bases between them. This CDR3 has 12 amino acids. DNA of the CDR3: TGTGCCAGCAGCTTGGACTCTCAGCCCCAGCATTTT. This codes for CASSLDSQPQHF. Full variable domain (missing parts from reference TRBV7-9 and TRBJ1-5): DTGVSQNPRHKITKRGQNVTFRCDPISEHNRLYWYRQTLGQGPEFLTYFQNEAQLEKSRLLSDRFSAERPKGSFSTLEIQRTEQGDSAMYLCASSLDSQPQHFGDGTRLSIL.

Many counts were recorded for this clonotype. The genes are TRBV28 and TRBJ2-2, with 10 bases lining up with TRBD2. V shed 5 bases and J 3 bases; nucleotides not matched to a gene: 3. Germline-derived CDR1 and CDR2 are MDHEN and SYDVKM. CDR3 size: 15 residues. The CDR3 DNA sequence: TGTGCCAGCAGTCGGACTAGCGGTTACACCGGGGAGCTGTTTTTT. Encoded protein: CASSRTSGYTGELFF.

This clonotype was detected many times. The CDR3 sequence is CASSLFVDNEQFF. The CDR3, as DNA: TGTGCCAGCAGCTTATTTGTTGACAATGAGCAGTTCTTC. The chain employs TRBV7-3 and TRBJ2-1; D gene uncertain. Trimming stripped 2 bases from V and 5 bases from J, with 7 bases between. Germline values: CDR1 SGHTA, CDR2 FQGTGA. The CDR3 contains 13 residues.

This clonotype was observed a handful of times. The CDR3 DNA is TGTGCCAGCAGCCAAGCCTTAATAGGGGGAACTGAAGCTTTCTTT. Translating it yields CASSQALIGGTEAFF. The chain couples TRBV3-1 to TRBJ1-1; possible D gene TRBD1, 6 bases. The CDR3 length is 15 residues. The V end lost 1 base, the J end lost 5 bases, and 14 bases lay between the germline ends. The germline gives CDR1 LGHDT, CDR2 YNNKEL (reference sequence). Drawing the rest from reference TRBV3-1 and TRBJ1-1, the complete variable domain is DTAVSQTPKYLVTQMGNDKSIKCEQNLGHDTMYWYKQDSKKFLKIMFSYNNKELIINETVPNRFSPKSPDKAHLNLHINSLELGDSAVYFCASSQALIGGTEAFFGQGTRLTVV.

In its sample, this clonotype was seen many times. This chain connects TRBV19 to TRBJ2-1; perhaps TRBD1 as D (5 bases). Germline V gene sequence: CDR1 LNHDA, CDR2 SQIVND (reference sequence). This CDR3 comprises 17 residues. V lost 1 base and J 0 bases, leaving 13 bases between the germline ends. In DNA form, the CDR3 reads TGTGCCAGTAGTATAGGCCCTTCCCAGGGCTCCTACAATGAGCAGTTCTTC. Residues: CASSIGPSQGSYNEQFF.

At least ten counts were recorded for this clonotype. V gene TRBV5-1 combines with J gene TRBJ2-3, with 8 nucleotides matching TRBD2. J was trimmed by 6 bases and V by 3 bases; bases with no gene match: 9. This CDR3 contains 15 residues. CDR1 is SGHRS and CDR2 is YFSETQ in the germline V gene. CDR3 amino acids: CASSSSGREGDTQYF. The CDR3 DNA reads as TGCGCCAGCAGCTCCAGCGGGAGAGAAGGTGATACGCAGTATTTT.

This clonotype was seen at least ten times. This chain connects TRBV12-3 or TRBV12-4 to TRBJ2-1, with 11 nucleotides matching TRBD2. The CDR3 length is 15 residues. Trimming removed 5 bases from V and 7 bases from J; junction bases left unmatched: 7. The CDR3 here is CASSGVAGGVNEQFF. CDR3 coding DNA: TGTGCCAGCAGTGGGGTAGCGGGAGGGGTTAATGAGCAGTTCTTC.

The chain has TRBV28 and TRBJ2-7, with D unresolved. The germline gives CDR1 MDHEN, CDR2 SYDVKM. The CDR3 is 14 amino acids. Trimming pared 6 bases from V and 3 bases from J, leaving 15 bases between. The DNA for the CDR3 is TGTGCCAGCAGGCGCTCCTGGGGAAACTACGAGCAGTACTTC. Translating it yields CASRRSWGNYEQYF. The full variable domain, in which reference TRBV28 and TRBJ2-7 provide the parts outside the CDR3, is DVKVTQSSRYLVKRTGEKVFLECVQDMDHENMFWYRQDPGLGLRLIYFSYDVKMKEKGDIPEGYSVSREKKERFSLILESASTNQTSMYLCASRRSWGNYEQYFGPGTRLTVT.

The J gene is TRBJ2-5, the V gene TRBV5-1; D is unresolved. The germline CDR1 and CDR2 sequences are SGHRS and YFSETQ. The CDR3 has 13 amino acids. V was shortened by 2 bases and J by 5 bases, with 10 bases between the two germline ends. The CDR3 loop is CASSFGVGETQYF. CDR3 nucleotides: TGCGCCAGCAGCTTTGGCGTAGGGGAGACCCAGTACTTC.

As regards this clonotype: This sequence may be a read error, since a much larger clone differs from it by one base. The chain has TRBV30 and TRBJ1-3, with D unresolved. The germline gives CDR1 GTSNPN, CDR2 SVGIG (reference sequence). This CDR3 is 12 amino acids long. The CDR3 DNA reads as TGTGTCTGGAGTCCTGCTGGAAACACCATATATTTT. Translated, it gives CVWSPAGNTIYF. The full variable domain, with the rest looked up from reference TRBV30 and TRBJ1-3, is SQTIHQWPATLVQPVGSPLSLECTVEGTSNPNLYWYRQAAGRGLQLLFYSVGIGQISSEVPQNLSASRPQDRQFILSSKKLLLSDSGFYLCVWSPAGNTIYFGEGSWLTVV.

The table lists this clonotype with many counts. The gene calls are TRBV7-9 and TRBJ2-3; 8 bases map to TRBD1. The length of the CDR3 is 16 residues. The junction had 10 bases not matched to a gene; V was cut back by 5 bases and J by 3 bases. Germline CDR1 is SEHNR and CDR2 is FQNEAQ (reference sequence). CDR3 bases: TGTGCCAGCAGCAAGGAAGGACAGGGCGAGACAGATACGCAGTATTTT. Protein sequence: CASSKEGQGETDTQYF.

V usage is TRBV27 and J usage is TRBJ1-2, with 11 bases lining up with TRBD1. CDR1 is MNHEY and CDR2 is SMNVEV in the germline V gene (reference sequence). CDR3 length: 14 residues. The V gene end was trimmed by 5 bases and the J gene end by 5 bases; junction bases not matched to a gene: 4. This CDR3 reads CASSEGQGAYGYTF. The CDR3 bases are TGTGCCAGCAGTGAAGGACAGGGGGCTTATGGCTACACCTTC.

Many counts were recorded for this clonotype. J is TRBJ2-1 and V is TRBV20-1, with TRBD2 matching over 8 bases. Germline V gene data show CDR1 as DFQATT and CDR2 as SNEGSKA (reference sequence). This CDR3 contains 15 residues. V gave up 3 bases and J gave up 8 bases; unmatched junction bases: 12. Written as DNA, the CDR3 is TGCAGTGCTAGTTGGGCGGGAGGAATAGGCGATGAGCAGTTCTTC. Its protein is CSASWAGGIGDEQFF.

This clonotype was counted a single time. The chain employs TRBV13 and TRBJ2-7; a weak D match, TRBD1 (6 bases). The V gene lost 5 bases and the J gene lost 5 bases, with 19 bases spanning the gap. CDR3 length equals 15 residues. Germline V gene sequence: CDR1 PRHDT, CDR2 FYEKMQ (reference sequence). CDR3 amino acids: CASSHRQVAAHEQYF. The CDR3, as DNA: TGTGCCAGCAGCCATAGACAGGTGGCGGCCCACGAGCAGTACTTC.

The chain is built from TRBV2 and TRBJ1-1; D ambiguous. CDR1 is SNHLY and CDR2 is FYNNEI in the germline V gene. The CDR3 sequence is 13 residues long. V was clipped by 9 bases and J by 0 bases, with 11 bases between them. The CDR3 spells CASDYGLNTEAFF. The CDR3 coding sequence is TGTGCCAGTGATTACGGGTTGAACACTGAAGCTTTCTTT.

In its sample, this clonotype was seen a few times. The rearrangement uses TRBV5-1 and TRBJ2-3; D not certain. The germline V gene encodes CDR1 SGHRS and CDR2 YFSETQ. The CDR3 is 15 residues long. The ends were cut back, 2 bases at V and 0 bases at J, with 10 bases in the middle. CDR3 residues: CASSFGPQSTDTQYF. The CDR3 coding sequence is TGCGCCAGCAGCTTTGGCCCCCAAAGCACAGATACGCAGTATTTT.

This clonotype was detected many times. The CDR3 protein is CASSFGGTQYF. The CDR3 region has the DNA TGTGCCAGCAGTTTTGGGGGAACCCAGTACTTC. This chain uses TRBV12-3 or TRBV12-4 with TRBJ2-5; D tentatively reads TRBD1 or TRBD2 (5 bases each). The CDR3 is 11 amino acids. The V end lost 3 bases, the J end lost 8 bases, and 7 bases lay between the germline ends.

This chain connects TRBV2 to TRBJ2-7; 8 nucleotides agree with TRBD2. V trimming: 8 bases; J trimming: 3 bases; junction bases outside the gene matches: 6. The CDR3 spans 13 residues. Germline lookup yields CDR1 SNHLY and CDR2 FYNNEI. The CDR3 reads CASGRTSSYEQYF. The CDR3 bases are TGTGCCAGCGGGAGGACTAGCAGCTACGAGCAGTACTTC.

This clonotype was found many times. This chain uses TRBV2 with TRBJ1-6; the match to TRBD1 covers 7 bases. This CDR3 contains 12 residues. V lost 6 bases and J lost 11; bases outside the gene matches: 4. Germline CDR1 is SNHLY and CDR2 is FYNNEI. The chain's CDR3 is CASRQGITPLHF. CDR3 DNA sequence: TGTGCCAGCAGACAGGGGATAACACCCCTCCACTTT.

This clonotype was seen at least ten times. This chain connects TRBV7-8 to TRBJ1-6; D remains unclear. Germline CDR1 reads SGHVS; CDR2 reads FQNEAQ. The CDR3 runs 17 residues. V lost 5 bases and J 2 bases, leaving 16 bases between the germline ends. DNA for the CDR3: TGTGCCAGCAGCATGACCAGGCGTGGAACCTATAATTCACCCCTCCACTTT. Residues: CASSMTRRGTYNSPLHF.

In this sample, this clonotype turned up a few times. In nucleotides, the CDR3 is TGTGCCAGCAGCCCAGGGGACAGGAACACTGAAGCTTTCTTT. It encodes CASSPGDRNTEAFF. The chain has TRBV3-1 and TRBJ1-1; TRBD1 agrees at 7 bases. CDR1 and CDR2 (germline): LGHDT, YNNKEL (reference sequence). The length of the CDR3 is 14 residues. Trimming took 4 bases from V and 1 from J; bases not matched to a gene: 3. Combining the CDR3 with reference TRBV3-1 and TRBJ1-1 gives the whole variable domain DTAVSQTPKYLVTQMGNDKSIKCEQNLGHDTMYWYKQDSKKFLKIMFSYNNKELIINETVPNRFSPKSPDKAHLNLHINSLELGDSAVYFCASSPGDRNTEAFFGQGTRLTVV.

This chain links TRBV12-3 or TRBV12-4 with TRBJ2-7, with D perhaps matching TRBD2 (5 bases). This CDR3 spans 12 amino acids. V was pared by 6 bases and J by 7 bases, with 13 bases between. CDR3 DNA: TGTGCCAGCAGGAACCCGCGAGGGGAGCAGTACTTC. Its protein product is CASRNPRGEQYF.

The chain combines TRBV28 with TRBJ1-2; 9 bases match TRBD1. CDR1 and CDR2 from the germline V gene are MDHEN and SYDVKM. Germline trimming cut 4 bases from V and 10 bases from J; bases unmatched to any gene: 7. The CDR3 loop spans 13 amino acids. CDR3 region: CASSSPGQGTYTF. In DNA form, the CDR3 reads TGTGCCAGCAGTTCCCCCGGACAGGGGACCTACACCTTC.

The table lists this clonotype with many counts. The rearrangement links TRBV12-3 or TRBV12-4 to TRBJ2-2; 7 nucleotides line up with TRBD1. Losses at the gene ends were 1 base for V and 9 bases for J; bases not matched to a gene: 8. The CDR3 covers 15 residues. The CDR3 coding sequence is TGTGCCAGCAGTTTAGATACAGGGGCGTCCCGGGAGCTGTTTTTT. This translates into CASSLDTGASRELFF.

This clonotype has only a few counts. The chain carries TRBV28 and TRBJ1-6; 7 bases agree with TRBD1. Per germline, CDR1 MDHEN and CDR2 SYDVKM. Trimming cost V 6 bases and J 5 bases; bases outside gene matches: 4. The CDR3 runs to 14 residues. CDR3: CASRPGQNNSPLHF. In DNA, the CDR3 is TGTGCCAGCAGGCCGGGACAGAATAATTCACCCCTCCACTTT.

This sequence joins TRBV7-2 and TRBJ2-1; TRBD2 matches at 8 bases. With V trimmed by 2 bases and J by 4 bases, 7 bases remained unmatched. The germline gives CDR1 SGHTA, CDR2 FQGNSA. This CDR3 spans 16 amino acids. This CDR3 reads CASSLSSGPSYNEQFF. The CDR3 DNA reads TGTGCCAGCAGCTTATCTAGCGGGCCAAGTTACAATGAGCAGTTCTTC.

Only a few counts were recorded for this clonotype. The rearrangement links TRBV6-2 or TRBV6-3 to TRBJ2-7; the D gene is possibly TRBD1 (6 bases). The CDR3 covers 13 residues. Germline values: CDR1 MNHEY, CDR2 SVGEGT. V was pared by 11 bases and J by 2 bases, with 16 bases between. For the CDR3, the DNA is TGTGCCGCCCGGGACACCAGAGCCTACGAGCAGTACTTC. Translation: CAARDTRAYEQYF.

This clonotype was recorded at least ten times. This rearrangement joins TRBV10-3 to TRBJ2-1, with D unresolved. Trimming stripped 8 bases from V and 8 bases from J, with 10 bases between. Germline lookup yields CDR1 ENHRY and CDR2 SYGVKD. The CDR3 sequence is 11 residues long. CDR3 residues: CAISSADEQFF. The CDR3 DNA reads as TGTGCCATCTCTTCCGCGGATGAGCAGTTCTTC.

This clonotype was picked up a small number of times. The V and J genes are TRBV7-8 and TRBJ1-3; 7 bases line up with TRBD1. Germline V gene data show CDR1 as SGHVS and CDR2 as FQNEAQ. V gave up 3 bases and J gave up 13 bases; unmatched junction bases: 9. The CDR3 spans 13 residues. CDR3 amino acids: CASSFSYRGLIYF. For the CDR3, the DNA is TGTGCCAGCAGCTTCTCGTACAGGGGATTGATATATTTT.

V gene TRBV28 combines with J gene TRBJ2-4; no clear D. This CDR3 has 14 amino acids. From germline, CDR1 is MDHEN and CDR2 SYDVKM. V shed 2 bases and J shed 9 bases, with 14 bases lying between them. The CDR3 loop is CASSLGKDLGIQYF. In nucleotides, the CDR3 is TGTGCCAGCAGTTTAGGGAAAGACCTTGGCATTCAGTACTTC.